The 20 T cell receptor beta chains below come from one sample, sequenced in a study of identical twins. MiXCR, run by TCRdb on the 5' RACE reads, gives a single entry per CDR3 protein. The table includes about 890,000 distinct CDR3 sequences, more than 9% detected once. The data were also submitted as part of a second study, on yellow fever vaccine responses in identical twins.

Sequencing was performed on PBMCs. The receptors stem from a woman younger than 30 in good health.

This clonotype has a count of ten or more. The V call is TRBV7-6, the J call TRBJ1-4; D gene ambiguous. Trimming took off 5 bases at V and 0 bases at J, with 10 bases between the two ends. This CDR3 comprises 15 residues. Germline V gene sequence: CDR1 SGHVS, CDR2 FNYEAQ. CDR3 in DNA: TGTGCCAGCAGCCGTACCGGGACAACTAATGAAAAACTGTTTTTT. Encoded protein: CASSRTGTTNEKLFF.

The chain carries TRBV4-1 and TRBJ2-1; D is unclear. CDR1 MGHRA and CDR2 YSYEKL come from the germline V gene. The CDR3 totals 15 residues. Trimming took off 4 bases at V and 6 bases at J, with 16 bases between the two ends. The CDR3 DNA reads TGCGCCAGCAGCCCCCCTACCAAGGCATTCAATGAGCAGTTCTTC. Its translation: CASSPPTKAFNEQFF.

This clonotype appeared many times. J is TRBJ2-2 and V is TRBV5-1; possibly TRBD1 for D (6 bases). Trimming removed 2 bases from V and 6 bases from J, with 8 bases in between. Per germline, CDR1 SGHRS and CDR2 YFSETQ. This CDR3 comprises 13 residues. The CDR3 coding sequence is TGCGCCAGCAGCTTCCAGGGGTCCGGGGAGCTGTTTTTT. This sequence encodes CASSFQGSGELFF.

The chain combines TRBV7-3 with TRBJ2-2; the D call may be TRBD1 or TRBD2 (5 bases each). The CDR3 loop spans 13 amino acids. The ends were cut back, 5 bases at V and 7 bases at J, with 11 bases in the middle. The germline CDR1 and CDR2 sequences are SGHTA and FQGTGA. The DNA for the CDR3 is TGTGCCAGCAGCCCCGGGACGGACGGGGAGCTGTTTTTT. Its protein product is CASSPGTDGELFF.

This clonotype was seen many times. The J gene is TRBJ2-7, the V gene TRBV10-2; TRBD2 might be the D (6 bases). Germline lookup yields CDR1 WSHSY and CDR2 SAAADI. V was shortened by 6 bases and J by 2 bases, with 14 bases between the two germline ends. The CDR3 has 14 residues. The CDR3 spells CASSWGENAYEQYF. The CDR3 region has the DNA TGCGCCAGCAGCTGGGGGGAGAACGCCTACGAGCAGTACTTC.

This clonotype has a count of ten or more. The chain employs TRBV20-1 and TRBJ2-7; 9 bases map to TRBD2. The ends lost 1 base at V and 4 bases at J; junction bases unmatched: 5. The germline V gene has CDR1 DFQATT and CDR2 SNEGSKA (reference sequence). CDR3 size: 14 residues. Written as DNA, the CDR3 is TGCAGTGCTAGAGTCCTGGCGGGAGGGTACGAGCAGTACTTC. Protein product: CSARVLAGGYEQYF.

A few counts support this clonotype. The gene calls are TRBV20-1 and TRBJ2-7, with TRBD1 as a possible D gene (6 bases). Per germline, CDR1 DFQATT and CDR2 SNEGSKA (reference sequence). With 4 bases removed from V and 6 bases from J, the gap between germline ends came to 10 bases. The CDR3 contains 11 residues. The CDR3 region has the DNA TGCAGTGCTATCAGGGGTTTCGAGCAGTACGTC. It is translated as CSAIRGFEQYV.

This clonotype was counted a single time. This rearrangement joins TRBV18 to TRBJ2-7, with TRBD1 identical over 7 bases. Germline-derived CDR1 and CDR2 are KGHSH and LQKENI. The CDR3 length is 14 residues. The trim removed 4 bases at V and 0 bases at J, leaving 3 bases unmatched. The CDR3 here is CASSRTGVSYEQYV. The CDR3 DNA sequence: TGTGCCAGCTCACGGACAGGAGTCTCCTACGAGCAGTACGTC.

This chain uses TRBV20-1 with TRBJ2-3, with a weak D call TRBD1 (6 bases). The V gene lost 0 bases and the J gene lost 3 bases, with 13 bases spanning the gap. Germline V CDR1 and CDR2: DFQATT, SNEGSKA (reference sequence). The CDR3 contains 15 residues. The CDR3 loop is CSARDSGHPTDTQYF. CDR3 coding DNA: TGCAGTGCTAGAGACTCGGGACACCCAACAGATACGCAGTATTTT.

In this sample, this clonotype turned up many times. V and J are TRBV10-3 and TRBJ1-5; 8 positions agree with TRBD1. The germline CDR1 and CDR2 sequences are ENHRY and SYGVKD. The CDR3 is made up of 14 amino acids. V gave up 10 bases and J gave up 1 base; unmatched junction bases: 6. The CDR3 DNA reads TGTGCCAGCGGACAGGGTGGGAGCAATCAGCCCCAGCATTTT. Residues: CASGQGGSNQPQHF.

Only a few counts were recorded for this clonotype. J is TRBJ2-7 and V is TRBV7-2, with TRBD2 identical over 7 bases. There are 15 residues in the CDR3. The germline gives CDR1 SGHTA, CDR2 FQGNSA. The V and J ends lost 4 bases and 4 bases, in that order; junction bases with no gene match: 10. In DNA, the CDR3 is TGTGCCAGCAGCTCCTCTGGCGGGAGTGTGTACGAGCAGTACTTC. Protein product: CASSSSGGSVYEQYF.

The J gene is TRBJ2-5, the V gene TRBV15; 11 bases are shared with TRBD2. The CDR3 runs 16 residues. Germline CDR1 LNHNV, CDR2 YYDKDF (reference sequence). V trimming: 6 bases; J trimming: 5 bases; junction bases outside the gene matches: 11. CDR3 sequence (DNA): TGTGCCACCAGTCGCCCTTTAAGACTAGCGGGGGAGACCCAGTACTTC. Its protein product is CATSRPLRLAGETQYF.

This rearrangement joins TRBV19 to TRBJ2-1; D is uncertain. CDR1 LNHDA and CDR2 SQIVND come from the germline V gene (reference sequence). V shed 3 bases and J shed 0 bases, with 15 bases lying between them. The CDR3 is made up of 17 amino acids. The DNA of the CDR3 is TGTGCCAGTAGTATCCCCACACAGTTTAGCTCCTACAATGAGCAGTTCTTC. It yields the protein CASSIPTQFSSYNEQFF.

This clonotype was seen only a few times. V is TRBV5-1 and J is TRBJ2-3, with a possible D match to TRBD2 (5 bases). V was trimmed by 9 bases and J by 4 bases, leaving 18 bases between them. This CDR3 is built from 14 residues. Germline CDR1 reads SGHRS; CDR2 reads YFSETQ. For the CDR3, the DNA is TGCGCCACCGCCGAACTAGTTTCTGCAGATACGCAGTATTTT. It codes for CATAELVSADTQYF. The entire variable domain, with the rest obtained from reference TRBV5-1 and TRBJ2-3, is as follows: KAGVTQTPRYLIKTRGQQVTLSCSPISGHRSVSWYQQTPGQGLQFLFEYFSETQRNKGNFPGRFSGRQFSNSRSEMNVSTLELGDSALYLCATAELVSADTQYFGPGTRLTVL.

This clonotype was observed a handful of times. V gene TRBV27 combines with J gene TRBJ2-1; TRBD2 matches 10 bases. The CDR3 totals 15 residues. Germline CDR1 is MNHEY and CDR2 is SMNVEV (reference sequence). V was clipped by 3 bases and J by 8 bases; unmatched bases: 7. CDR3 bases: TGTGCCAGCAGTTTCAGTAGCGGGAGGCAGGATGAGCAGTTCTTC. Translated, it gives CASSFSSGRQDEQFF.

This clonotype was counted a few times. This sequence joins TRBV5-6 and TRBJ2-7; D is possibly TRBD1 (6 bases). Trimming shortened V by 3 bases and J by 9 bases, and 22 bases separated the two germline ends. The CDR3 is 15 residues long. Germline loops: CDR1 SGHDT, CDR2 YYEEEE. CDR3 nucleotides: TGTGCCAGCAGCTATACCGGGACACCATTTGTGGGGCAGTACTTC. This encodes CASSYTGTPFVGQYF.

This clonotype was detected a few times. This chain connects TRBV6-5 to TRBJ1-1, with 11 bases that match TRBD1. With 0 bases clipped from V and 4 bases from J, the junction kept 4 bases outside the gene matches. The CDR3 consists of 16 residues. Germline V lookup: CDR1 MNHEY, CDR2 SVGAGI. DNA of the CDR3: TGTGCCAGCAGTTACTCGATAGGGACAGGGGGCACTGAAGCTTTCTTT. Translated, it gives CASSYSIGTGGTEAFF.

This clonotype was counted between two and nine times. This chain uses TRBV11-3 with TRBJ1-4; D gene uncertain. V gave up 0 bases and J gave up 7 bases, with 6 bases separating them. Germline V gives CDR1 SGHNT, CDR2 YENEEA. The CDR3 is made up of 13 amino acids. The CDR3 DNA reads as TGTGCCAGCAGCTTAGATGAGGGTGAAAAACTGTTTTTT. It translates to CASSLDEGEKLFF.

V gene TRBV7-6 combines with J gene TRBJ2-2; 11 bases are a match to TRBD1. CDR1 and CDR2 (germline): SGHVS, FNYEAQ. With 5 bases clipped from V and 1 base from J, the junction kept 3 bases outside the gene matches. The CDR3 runs to 16 residues. CDR3 DNA sequence: TGTGCCAGCAGCCCCGGGACAGGGGGGAACACCGGGGAGCTGTTTTTT. Its translation is CASSPGTGGNTGELFF.

The rearrangement links TRBV5-5 to TRBJ2-7; TRBD1 might be the D (5 bases). Germline V gene lookup returns CDR1 SGHKS and CDR2 YYEKEE (reference sequence). The ends were cut back, 4 bases at V and 0 bases at J, with 17 bases in the middle. CDR3 length: 16 residues. The CDR3 DNA sequence: TGTGCCAGCAGCCCCACTCTTGTGGACAACTCCTACGAGCAGTACGTC. Translation: CASSPTLVDNSYEQYV.